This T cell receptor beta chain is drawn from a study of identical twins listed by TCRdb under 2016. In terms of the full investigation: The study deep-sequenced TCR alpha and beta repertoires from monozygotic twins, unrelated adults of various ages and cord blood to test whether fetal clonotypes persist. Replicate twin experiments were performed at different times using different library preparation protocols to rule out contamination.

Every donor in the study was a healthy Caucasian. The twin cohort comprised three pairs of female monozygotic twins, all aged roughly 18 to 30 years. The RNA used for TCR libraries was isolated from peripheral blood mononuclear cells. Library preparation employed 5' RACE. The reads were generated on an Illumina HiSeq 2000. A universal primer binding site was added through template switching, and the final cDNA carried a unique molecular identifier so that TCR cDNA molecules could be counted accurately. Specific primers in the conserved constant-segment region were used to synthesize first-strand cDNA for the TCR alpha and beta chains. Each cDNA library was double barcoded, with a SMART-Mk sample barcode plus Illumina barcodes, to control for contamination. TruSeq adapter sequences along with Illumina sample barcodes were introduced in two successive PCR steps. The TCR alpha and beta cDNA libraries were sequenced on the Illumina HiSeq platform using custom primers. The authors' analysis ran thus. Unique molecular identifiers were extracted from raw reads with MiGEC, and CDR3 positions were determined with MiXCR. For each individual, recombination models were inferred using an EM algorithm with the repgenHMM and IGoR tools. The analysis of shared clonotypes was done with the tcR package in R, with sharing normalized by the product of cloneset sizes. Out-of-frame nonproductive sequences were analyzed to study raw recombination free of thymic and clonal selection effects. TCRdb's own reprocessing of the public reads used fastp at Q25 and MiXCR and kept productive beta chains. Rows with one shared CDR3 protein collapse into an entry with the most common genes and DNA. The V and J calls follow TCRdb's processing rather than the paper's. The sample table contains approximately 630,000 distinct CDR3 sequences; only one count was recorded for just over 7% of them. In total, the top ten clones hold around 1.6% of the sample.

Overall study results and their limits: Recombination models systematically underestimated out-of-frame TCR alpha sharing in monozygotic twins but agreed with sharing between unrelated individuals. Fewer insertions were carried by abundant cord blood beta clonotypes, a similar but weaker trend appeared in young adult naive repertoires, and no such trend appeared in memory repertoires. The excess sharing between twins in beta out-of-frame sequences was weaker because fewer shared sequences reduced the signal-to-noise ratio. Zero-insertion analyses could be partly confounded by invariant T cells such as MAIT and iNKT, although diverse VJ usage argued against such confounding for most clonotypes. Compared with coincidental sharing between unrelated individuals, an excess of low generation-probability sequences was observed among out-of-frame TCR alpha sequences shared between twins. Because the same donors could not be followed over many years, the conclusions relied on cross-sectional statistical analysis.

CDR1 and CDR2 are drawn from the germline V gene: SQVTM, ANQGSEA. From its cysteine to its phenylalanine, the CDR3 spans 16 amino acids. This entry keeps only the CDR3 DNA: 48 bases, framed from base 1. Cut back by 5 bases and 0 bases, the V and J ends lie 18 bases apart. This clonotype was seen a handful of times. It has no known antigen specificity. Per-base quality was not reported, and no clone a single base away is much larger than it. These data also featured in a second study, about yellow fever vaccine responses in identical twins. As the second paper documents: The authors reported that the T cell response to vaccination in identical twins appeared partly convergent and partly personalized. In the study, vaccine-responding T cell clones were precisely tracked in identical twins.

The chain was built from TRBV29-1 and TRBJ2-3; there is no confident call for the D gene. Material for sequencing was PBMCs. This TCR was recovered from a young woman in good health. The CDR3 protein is CSVRASSRSSTDTQYF. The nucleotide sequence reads TGCAGCGTTCGGGCTAGTAGCAGATCTAGCACAGATACGCAGTATTTT.